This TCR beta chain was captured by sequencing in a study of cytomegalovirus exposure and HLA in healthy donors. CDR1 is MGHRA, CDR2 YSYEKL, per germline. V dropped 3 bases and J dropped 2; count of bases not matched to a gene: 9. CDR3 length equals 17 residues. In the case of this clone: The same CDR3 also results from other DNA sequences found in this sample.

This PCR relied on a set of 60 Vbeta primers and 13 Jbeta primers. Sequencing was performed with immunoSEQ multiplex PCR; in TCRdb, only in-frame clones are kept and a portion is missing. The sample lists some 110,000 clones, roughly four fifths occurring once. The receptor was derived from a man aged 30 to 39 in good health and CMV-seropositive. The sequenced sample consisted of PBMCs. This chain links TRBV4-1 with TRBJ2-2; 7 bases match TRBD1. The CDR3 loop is CASSQGDGDSNTGELFF. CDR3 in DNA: TGCGCCAGCAGCCAGGGGGATGGGGACAGTAACACCGGGGAGCTGTTTTTT.